This record covers a single T cell receptor (beta chain). The V end lost 2 bases, the J end lost 4 bases, and 12 bases lay between the germline ends. Germline V gene data show CDR1 as SGHVS and CDR2 as FNYEAQ. The CDR3 runs to 14 residues. The sample belongs to a study of Ad26.COV2.S vaccination and SARS-CoV-2 variants. Treatment reported: around 19 received Ad26.COV2.S at low or high dose, single or two shots; about five received placebo; per-sample allocation not given. Sampling happened 63 days after the first vaccine or placebo injection. The repertoire was sequenced with immunoSEQ multiplex PCR; TCRdb's copy has only in-frame clones and lacks some. The sample includes about 330,000 clones, about nine tenths of them seen just once.

The V call is TRBV7-6, the J call TRBJ2-7; D is perhaps TRBD1 (5 bases). The source material was peripheral blood, sampled in a trial of Ad26.COV2.S vaccine versus placebo. This sequence was found in a person between 18 and 65 years old who received the Ad26.COV2.S COVID-19 vaccine or a placebo. This CDR3 is CASSLWAGSYEQYF. CDR3 sequence (DNA): TGTGCCAGCAGCTTATGGGCAGGGTCGTACGAGCAGTACTTC. Looking up the rest from reference TRBV7-6 and TRBJ2-7 gives the full variable domain: GAGVSQSPRYKVTKRGQDVALRCDPISGHVSLYWYRQALGQGPEFLTYFNYEAQQDKSGLPNDRFSAERPEGSISTLTIQRTEQRDSAMYRCASSLWAGSYEQYFGPGTRLTVT.